The subject of this entry is one T cell receptor beta chain. There is no known antigen for this receptor. No qualities accompany the bases; no much larger clone lies one base away. Trimming removed 1 base from V and 1 base from J, leaving 5 bases between the germline ends. CDR1 and CDR2 are drawn from the germline V gene: SGHRS, YFSETQ. The CDR3, cysteine through phenylalanine, is 13 amino acids long. The sequence is cut down to CDR3 DNA, 39 bases in frame from base 1. The sample belongs to a study of T cell responses to AZD1222 COVID-19 vaccine listed by TCRdb under 2021. Background for the entire study: AZD1222 recipients given second doses at about 4 weeks or at about 12 weeks were pooled, since spike-specific TCR depth and breadth were not found to differ between the two schedules. A total of 230 to 250 trial participants underwent TCR sequencing, of whom around 200 received two doses of AZD1222 and some 25 received two doses of the MenACWY control vaccine. Trial participants were enrolled by age into subgroups of 18-55, 56-69 and 70-plus years, and around 140, 26 and 57 TCR-sequenced participants, respectively, were included in these subgroups.

Findings and caveats that apply to the study as a whole: A significant rise in spike-specific TCR breadth and depth was observed after two AZD1222 doses relative to day 0 and relative to MenACWY recipients. Participants were mostly white British and included more females than males, and it was suggested by the authors that clonal diversity may have been underestimated. Only five to seven AZD1222 recipients were SARS-CoV-2 seropositive at baseline, limiting conclusions about previously exposed vaccinees. The whole spike protein was spanned by vaccine-associated CD4 TCRs, and dominant responses were seen in regions 160-218 and 743-854. In the small 56-69-year group, the increase in depth fell short of significance, most likely because of low power. Epitopes outside the regions mutated in the B.1.351 and B.1.1.7 variants were reportedly recognized by nearly half of the unique spike-specific TCRs. No day 14 peak-response samples were available, so repertoires were characterized only after the peak T cell response.

The CDR3 regions of human TCRbeta chains were subjected to immunosequencing. Regarding the original processing steps: TCRs in the repertoires were matched against a reference library of SARS-CoV-2-specific TCRs that had been generated with the MIRA antigen-specificity platform. Breadth meant the fraction of unique TCRs that were SARS-CoV-2-associated, whereas depth meant the fraction of total T cells that were SARS-CoV-2-associated. Using the MIRA data, every spike-specific TCR was mapped to the spike region that the TCR reacted to and assigned to either a CD4 or a CD8 class. Log10-transformed breadth and depth values were compared by one-way ANOVA with Sidak's multiple comparisons tests. TCRdb retrieved this table from immuneACCESS and kept in-frame rearrangements only. Not all clones are present; in checked studies, unresolved V genes account for under half, and no reason is known for the remainder. V, J and clone size reflect that table, while D and trimming were determined from the DNA. The sample records more than 120,000 clones, about 93% of which are singletons. About 5% of the sample is taken by the ten largest.

The intended sense of this specimen's time point label: baseline before first vaccination. The vaccinee samples were drawn from two UK trials, COV001 and COV002, one of which was a single-blind randomized controlled phase 2/3 trial testing AZD1222 (ChAdOx1 nCoV-19) in healthy adults. Trial participant PBMC samples were collected at day 0 and day 28 after the second dose for TCRbeta chain sequencing. The TCR sequence derives from an adult in good health. Specimen: peripheral blood, collected on day 0 of AZD1222 vaccination. The chain employs TRBV5-1 and TRBJ1-1, with the D gene not clear enough to name. CDR3 reads: CASSLLGNTEAFF. In nucleotide form, the sequence is TGCGCCAGCAGCTTGCTTGGGAACACTGAAGCTTTCTTT.